A selection of T cell receptor beta chains follows, all from one sample in a study of tumor-infiltrating lymphocytes in primary liver carcinoma. TCRdb fed the multiplex PCR reads into MiXCR, producing one record per CDR3 protein. The sample consists of just over 300,000 distinct CDR3 sequences, nearly 60% of them appearing once. Sequenced material: peripheral blood. The source of these receptors is a woman in her 30s with primary liver carcinoma and hepatitis B virus infection. CDR3s include the opening cysteine and the closing phenylalanine or tryptophan. The D gene is left open where the match is weak. Size is omitted from some rows. Given values are once, few, many or a class for expanded clones.

TRBJ2-4 TRBD1 NA TRBV5-1 TGCGCCAGCAACCAGGGGGGCGCAGGGGGCGCGTATCAGTACTTC CASNQGGAGGAYQYF
TRBJ1-5 NA NA TRBV12-5 TGTACTAGTGGTTTGGTACACGGGACCCACTATCAGCCCCAGCATTTT CTSGLVHGTHYQPQHF
TRBJ1-6 NA many TRBV5-5 TGTGCCAGCAGCTTGGACGTCAGTAATTCACCCCTCCACTTT CASSLDVSNSPLHF
TRBJ2-5 NA many TRBV11-2 TGTGCCAGCAGTTTACTACGGGGGTCGGGCCAAGAGACCCAGTACTTC CASSLLRGSGQETQYF
TRBJ1-1 TRBD1 many TRBV6-5 TGTGCCAGCAAGGAGGGGGCTTACACTGAAGCTTTCTTT CASKEGAYTEAFF
TRBJ2-7 NA NA TRBV11-2 TGTGCCAGCAGCTTACGGAGGACCTACGAACAGTACTTC CASSLRRTYEQYF
TRBJ2-3 NA NA TRBV4-3 TGCGCCAGCAGCCAAGGCCGAGCACCGCAGTATTTT CASSQGRAPQYF
TRBJ2-2 NA NA TRBV28 TGTGCCAGCAGTTTGTGGCAGGGGAACACCGGGGAGCTGTTTTTT CASSLWQGNTGELFF
TRBJ2-6 NA NA TRBV6-6 TGTGTCAGTTGGACAAGCCCCTCTGGGGCCAACGTCCTGACTTTC CVSWTSPSGANVLTF
TRBJ2-7 TRBD2 few TRBV5-6 TGTGCCAGCAGCTTCGCTAGCGGGCCCATTTACGAGCAGTACTTC CASSFASGPIYEQYF
TRBJ2-1 NA NA TRBV30 TGTGCCTGGAGTGACCCAGAACTCGACGATGAGCAGTTCTTC CAWSDPELDDEQFF
TRBJ1-2 NA many TRBV29-1 TGCAGCGTTGAAACGGGGGCGGGTGGCTACACCTTC CSVETGAGGYTF
TRBJ2-1 NA few TRBV28 TGTGCCAGCAATGCAGGGATCAATGAGCAGTTCTTC CASNAGINEQFF
TRBJ2-3 NA NA TRBV6-6 TGTGCCAGCAGCTCTATACTAGGGGGAGATACGCTGTATTTT CASSSILGGDTLYF
TRBJ2-7 TRBD2 NA TRBV6-2/TRBV6-3 TGTGCCAGCAGTGACACGACTAGCGGGAGTTCGTACGAGCAGTACTTC CASSDTTSGSSYEQYF
TRBJ1-6 NA many TRBV4-2 TGTGCCAGCAGCCAACTCACCGCGGAAACCTCTCGAGGGAATTCACCCCTCCACTTT CASSQLTAETSRGNSPLHF
TRBJ1-2 NA once TRBV4-1 TGCGCCAGCAGCCAATTCCTACAGGACGGCGACACCTTC CASSQFLQDGDTF
TRBJ2-5 NA NA TRBV11-2 TGTGTCAACAGCTTAGATCCATCCGGCGGGGCCCAGTACTTC CVNSLDPSGGAQYF
TRBJ2-3 NA many TRBV11-3 TGTGCCAGCAGCTCCCTCATCGGCACAGATACGCAGTATTTT CASSSLIGTDTQYF
TRBJ2-7 NA few TRBV4-1 TGCGCCAGCAGCCAAAGTGGGGCGGGGAACGTAGGGGACGAGCAGTACTTC CASSQSGAGNVGDEQYF
TRBJ2-6 NA many TRBV12-3/TRBV12-4 TGTGCCAGCAGTTTTATTTCTGGGGCCAACGTCCTGACTTTC CASSFISGANVLTF
TRBJ1-4 NA few TRBV6-1 TGTGCCAGCACCCTGGATAGGGGATATGAAAAACTGTTTTTT CASTLDRGYEKLFF
TRBJ2-7 NA many TRBV4-3 TGCGCCAGCAGCCAAGAAGGGTCTGCGTCCTACGAGCAGTACTTC CASSQEGSASYEQYF
TRBJ1-6 TRBD1 NA TRBV4-1 TGCGCCAGCAGCCGACAGGGGAATTTGGCGGAATCACCTCTCCGCTTT CASSRQGNLAESPLRF
TRBJ1-1 NA NA TRBV29-1 TGCAGCGTTGGACACGCTGAAGCTTTCTTT CSVGHAEAFF
TRBJ2-3 NA NA TRBV9 TGTGCCAGCAGCGTAATGTCGGATACGCAGTATTTT CASSVMSDTQYF
TRBJ2-7 NA NA TRBV7-8 TGTGCCAGCAGCAAACCGGGGGTCATCTACGAGCAGTACTTC CASSKPGVIYEQYF
TRBJ1-1 NA NA TRBV7-8 TGTGCCAGCAGATTAGGGGCGGGGTGGATGAACACTGTAGCTTTCTTT CASRLGAGWMNTVAFF
TRBJ1-1 NA many TRBV12-3/TRBV12-4 TGTGCCAGCAGCCAAAGGGAGTACATGAACACTGAAGCTTTCTTT CASSQREYMNTEAFF